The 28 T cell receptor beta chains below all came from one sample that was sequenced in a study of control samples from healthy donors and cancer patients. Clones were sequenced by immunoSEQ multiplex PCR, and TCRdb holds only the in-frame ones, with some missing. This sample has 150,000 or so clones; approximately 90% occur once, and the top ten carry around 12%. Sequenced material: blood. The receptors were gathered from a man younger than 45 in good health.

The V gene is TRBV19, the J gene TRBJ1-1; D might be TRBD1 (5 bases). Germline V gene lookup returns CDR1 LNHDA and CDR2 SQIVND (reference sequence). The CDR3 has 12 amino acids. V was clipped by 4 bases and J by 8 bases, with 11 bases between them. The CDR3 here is CASSSTGMEAFF. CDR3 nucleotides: TGTGCCAGTAGTAGCACAGGTATGGAAGCTTTCTTT.

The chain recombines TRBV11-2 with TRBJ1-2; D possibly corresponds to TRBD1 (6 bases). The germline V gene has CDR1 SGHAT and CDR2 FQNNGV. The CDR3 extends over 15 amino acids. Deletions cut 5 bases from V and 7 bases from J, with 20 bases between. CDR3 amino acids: CASSPGVVGGSGYTF. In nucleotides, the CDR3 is TGTGCCAGCAGCCCAGGGGTCGTGGGAGGCTCTGGCTACACCTTC.

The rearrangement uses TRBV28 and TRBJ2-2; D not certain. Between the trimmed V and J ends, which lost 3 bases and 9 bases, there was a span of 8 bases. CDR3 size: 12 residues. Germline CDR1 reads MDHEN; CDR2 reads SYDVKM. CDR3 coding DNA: TGTGCCAGCAGTTTTTTGCGGCGGGAGCTGTTTTTT. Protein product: CASSFLRRELFF. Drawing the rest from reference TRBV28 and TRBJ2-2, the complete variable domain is DVKVTQSSRYLVKRTGEKVFLECVQDMDHENMFWYRQDPGLGLRLIYFSYDVKMKEKGDIPEGYSVSREKKERFSLILESASTNQTSMYLCASSFLRRELFFGEGSRLTVL.

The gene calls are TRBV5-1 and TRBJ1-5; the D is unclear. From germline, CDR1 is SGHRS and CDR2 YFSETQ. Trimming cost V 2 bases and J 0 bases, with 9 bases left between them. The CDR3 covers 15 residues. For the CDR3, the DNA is TGCGCCAGCAGCTTAGCCGGAGATAGCAATCAGCCCCAGCATTTT. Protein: CASSLAGDSNQPQHF.

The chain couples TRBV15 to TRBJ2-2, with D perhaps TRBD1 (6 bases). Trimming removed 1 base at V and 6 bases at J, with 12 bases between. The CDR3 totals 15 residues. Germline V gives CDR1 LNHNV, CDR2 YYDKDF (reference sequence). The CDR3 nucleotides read TGTGCCACCAGCAGAGTCAGGGGAGTGGCCGGGGAGCTGTTTTTT. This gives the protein CATSRVRGVAGELFF.

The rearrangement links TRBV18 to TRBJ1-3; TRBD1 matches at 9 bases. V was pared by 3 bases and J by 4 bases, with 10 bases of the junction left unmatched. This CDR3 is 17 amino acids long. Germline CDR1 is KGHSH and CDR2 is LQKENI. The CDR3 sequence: CASSPPGTGLIGNTIYF. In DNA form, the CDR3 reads TGTGCCAGCTCACCTCCCGGGACAGGGCTTATCGGAAACACCATATATTTT.

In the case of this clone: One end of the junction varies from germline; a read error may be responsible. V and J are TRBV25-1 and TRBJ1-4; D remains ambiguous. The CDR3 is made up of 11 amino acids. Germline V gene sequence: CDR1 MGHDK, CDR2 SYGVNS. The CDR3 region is CASSDQAKVVF. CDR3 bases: TGTGCCAGCAGTGATCAGGCAAAGGTCGTTTTT.

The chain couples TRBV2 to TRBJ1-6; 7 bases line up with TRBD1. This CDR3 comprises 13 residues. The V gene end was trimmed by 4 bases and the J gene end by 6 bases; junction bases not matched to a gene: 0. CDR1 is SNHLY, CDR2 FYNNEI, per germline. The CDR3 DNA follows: TGTGCCAGCAGTGCAGGGGGTAATTCACCCCTCCACTTT. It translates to CASSAGGNSPLHF.

CDR3 sequence reads: CASSQGGRWQDTQYF. The CDR3 DNA sequence: TGTGCCAGCAGCCAAGGAGGGCGGTGGCAAGATACGCAGTATTTT. V and J are TRBV3-1 (or the pseudogene TRBV3-2) and TRBJ2-3, with D perhaps TRBD2 (5 bases). This CDR3 contains 15 residues. Deletions cut 1 base from V and 5 bases from J, with 13 bases between. Per the germline V gene, CDR1 is LGHDT and CDR2 is YNNKEL (reference sequence).

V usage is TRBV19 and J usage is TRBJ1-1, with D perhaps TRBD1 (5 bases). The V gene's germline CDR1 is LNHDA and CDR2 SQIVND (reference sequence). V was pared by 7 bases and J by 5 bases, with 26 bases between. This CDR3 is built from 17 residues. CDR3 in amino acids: CASTPASNRWGDTEAFF. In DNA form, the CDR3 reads TGTGCCAGTACTCCGGCCTCCAATCGGTGGGGGGATACTGAAGCTTTCTTT.

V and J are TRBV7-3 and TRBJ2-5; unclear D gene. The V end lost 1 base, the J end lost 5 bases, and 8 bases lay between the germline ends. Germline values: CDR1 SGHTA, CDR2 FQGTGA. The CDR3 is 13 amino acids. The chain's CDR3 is CASSLKGSETQYF. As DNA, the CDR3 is TGTGCCAGCAGCTTAAAGGGCTCCGAGACCCAGTACTTC.

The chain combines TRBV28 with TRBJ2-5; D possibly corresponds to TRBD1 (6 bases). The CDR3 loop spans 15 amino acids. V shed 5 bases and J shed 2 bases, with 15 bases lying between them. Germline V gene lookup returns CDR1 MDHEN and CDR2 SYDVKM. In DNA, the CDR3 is TGTGCCAGCAGTCGAACCGGGACACCACAAGAGACCCAGTACTTC. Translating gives CASSRTGTPQETQYF.

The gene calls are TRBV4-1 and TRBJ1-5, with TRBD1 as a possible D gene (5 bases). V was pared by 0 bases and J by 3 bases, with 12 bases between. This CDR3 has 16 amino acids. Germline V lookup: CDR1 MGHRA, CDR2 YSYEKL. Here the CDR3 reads CASSQESDRPNQPQHF. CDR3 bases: TGCGCCAGCAGCCAAGAAAGCGACAGACCCAATCAGCCCCAGCATTTT.

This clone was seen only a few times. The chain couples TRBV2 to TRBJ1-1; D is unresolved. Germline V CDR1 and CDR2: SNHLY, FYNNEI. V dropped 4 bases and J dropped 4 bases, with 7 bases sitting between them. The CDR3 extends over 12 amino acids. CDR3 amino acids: CASSAQVTEAFF. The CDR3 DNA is TGTGCCAGCAGTGCCCAGGTCACTGAAGCTTTCTTT.

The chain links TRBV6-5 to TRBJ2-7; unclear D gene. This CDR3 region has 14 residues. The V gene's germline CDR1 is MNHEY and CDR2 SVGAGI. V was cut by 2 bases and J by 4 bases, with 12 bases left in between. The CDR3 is CASSYGDTSYEQYF. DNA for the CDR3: TGTGCCAGCAGTTACGGCGACACCTCTTACGAGCAGTACTTC.

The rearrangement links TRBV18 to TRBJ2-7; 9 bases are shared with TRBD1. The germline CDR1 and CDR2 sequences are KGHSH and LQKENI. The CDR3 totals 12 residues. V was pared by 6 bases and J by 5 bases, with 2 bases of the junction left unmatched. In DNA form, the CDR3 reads TGTGCCAGCTCGGGACAGGGTGACGAGCAGTACTTC. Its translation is CASSGQGDEQYF.

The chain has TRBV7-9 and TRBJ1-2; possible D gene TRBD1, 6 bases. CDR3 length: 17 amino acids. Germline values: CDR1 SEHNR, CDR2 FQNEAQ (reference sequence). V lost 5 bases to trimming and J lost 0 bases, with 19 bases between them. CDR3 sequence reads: CASSTPGGAEANYGYTF. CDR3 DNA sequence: TGTGCCAGCAGCACCCCCGGGGGGGCCGAAGCTAACTATGGCTACACCTTC.

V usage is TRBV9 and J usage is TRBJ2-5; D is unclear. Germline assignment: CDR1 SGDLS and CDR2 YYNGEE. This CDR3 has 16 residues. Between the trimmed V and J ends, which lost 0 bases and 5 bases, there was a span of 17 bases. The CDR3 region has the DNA TGTGCCAGCAGCGTAGCTCTTAACCCAACAAGGGAGACCCAGTACTTC. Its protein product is CASSVALNPTRETQYF. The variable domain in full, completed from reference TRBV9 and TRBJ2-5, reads DSGVTQTPKHLITATGQRVTLRCSPRSGDLSVYWYQQSLDQGLQFLIQYYNGEERAKGNILERFSAQQFPDLHSELNLSSLELGDSALYFCASSVALNPTRETQYFGPGTRLLVL.

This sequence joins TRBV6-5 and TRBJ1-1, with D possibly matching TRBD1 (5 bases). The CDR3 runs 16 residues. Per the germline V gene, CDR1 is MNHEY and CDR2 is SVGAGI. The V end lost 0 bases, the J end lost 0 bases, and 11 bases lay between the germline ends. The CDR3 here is CASSYSWGGMNTEAFF. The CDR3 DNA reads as TGTGCCAGCAGTTACTCATGGGGGGGAATGAACACTGAAGCTTTCTTT.

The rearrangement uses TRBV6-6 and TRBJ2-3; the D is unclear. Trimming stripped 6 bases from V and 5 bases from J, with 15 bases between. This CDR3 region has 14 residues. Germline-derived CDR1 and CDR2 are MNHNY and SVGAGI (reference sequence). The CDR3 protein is CASRSGPEKDTQYF. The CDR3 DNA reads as TGTGCCAGCAGGTCTGGTCCGGAGAAAGATACGCAGTATTTT.

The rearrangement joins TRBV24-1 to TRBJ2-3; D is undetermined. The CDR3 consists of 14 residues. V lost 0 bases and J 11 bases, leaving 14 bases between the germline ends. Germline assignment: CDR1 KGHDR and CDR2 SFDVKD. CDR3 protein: CATSDLNGQPWQYF. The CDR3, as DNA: TGTGCCACCAGTGATTTGAACGGGCAACCCTGGCAGTATTTT.

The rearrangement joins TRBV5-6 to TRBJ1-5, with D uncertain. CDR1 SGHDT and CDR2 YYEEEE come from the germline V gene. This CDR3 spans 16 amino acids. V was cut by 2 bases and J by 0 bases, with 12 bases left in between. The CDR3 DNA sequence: TGTGCCAGCAGCTTTTGGAACAGATATAGCAATCAGCCCCAGCATTTT. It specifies CASSFWNRYSNQPQHF.

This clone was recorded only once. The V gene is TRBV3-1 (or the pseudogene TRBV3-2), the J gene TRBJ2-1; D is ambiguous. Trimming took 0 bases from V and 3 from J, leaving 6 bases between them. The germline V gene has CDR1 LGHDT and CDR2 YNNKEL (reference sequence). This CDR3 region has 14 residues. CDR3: CASSQEHYYNEQFF. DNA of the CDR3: TGTGCCAGCAGCCAAGAACATTACTACAATGAGCAGTTCTTC.

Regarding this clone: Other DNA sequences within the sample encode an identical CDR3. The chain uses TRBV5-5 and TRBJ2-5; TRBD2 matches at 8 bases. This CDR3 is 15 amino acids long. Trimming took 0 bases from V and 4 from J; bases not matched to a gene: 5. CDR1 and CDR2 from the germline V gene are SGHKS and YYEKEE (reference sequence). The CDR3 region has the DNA TGTGCCAGCAGCTTGGAGGGGACTAGTGGAGAGACCCAGTACTTC. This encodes CASSLEGTSGETQYF.

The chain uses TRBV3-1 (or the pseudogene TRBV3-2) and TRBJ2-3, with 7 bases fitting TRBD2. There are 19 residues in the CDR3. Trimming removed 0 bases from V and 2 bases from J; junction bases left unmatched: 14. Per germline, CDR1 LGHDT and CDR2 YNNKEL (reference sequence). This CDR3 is CASSQDGYRLAVFTDTQYF. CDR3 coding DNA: TGTGCCAGCAGCCAAGACGGCTACCGCCTAGCGGTTTTCACAGATACGCAGTATTTT.

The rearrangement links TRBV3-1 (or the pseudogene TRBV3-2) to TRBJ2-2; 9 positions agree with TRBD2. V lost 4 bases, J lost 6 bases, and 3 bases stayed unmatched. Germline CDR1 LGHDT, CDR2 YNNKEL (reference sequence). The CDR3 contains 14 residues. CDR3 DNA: TGTGCCAGCAGCCTAGCGGGGGTATCCGGGGAGCTGTTTTTT. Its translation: CASSLAGVSGELFF.

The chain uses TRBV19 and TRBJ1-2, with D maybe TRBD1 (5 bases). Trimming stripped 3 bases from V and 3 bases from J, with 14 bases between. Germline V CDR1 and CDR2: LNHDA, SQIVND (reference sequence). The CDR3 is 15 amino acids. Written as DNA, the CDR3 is TGTGCCAGTAGTATTCACCAACGGGGGGACTATGGCTACACCTTC. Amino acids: CASSIHQRGDYGYTF.

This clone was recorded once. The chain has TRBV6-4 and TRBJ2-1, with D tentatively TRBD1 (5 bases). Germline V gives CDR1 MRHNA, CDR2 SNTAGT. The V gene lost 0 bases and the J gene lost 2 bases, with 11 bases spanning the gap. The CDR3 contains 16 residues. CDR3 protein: CASSDSSRVPYNEQFF. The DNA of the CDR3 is TGTGCCAGCAGTGACTCGTCCAGGGTCCCCTACAATGAGCAGTTCTTC.